This T cell receptor beta chain was recorded in a study of regulatory T cells in long-lasting Graves disease (dated by TCRdb to the early 2020s). Regarding the study in general: Persistent Graves' disease was defined as antithyroid drug treatment for over 5 years with persistently positive TSH receptor autoantibodies. Peripheral blood TCR sequencing and RNA sequencing compared persistent Graves' disease patients with newly diagnosed Graves' disease patients. The study took place in China and was registered as a clinical trial. A total of 33 samples were covered by TCR sequencing, comprising some 13 persistent and around 20 newly diagnosed Graves' disease patients. On average, persistent Graves' disease patients in the clinical cohort had been on antithyroid drugs for around 9.5 years. Beyond this particular receptor, the publication reports: Sequencing and analysis were limited to the TCR beta chain. Preferential use of TRBV28, TRBJ1-2 and TRBJ2-5 was observed in persistent disease, whereas TRBV20-1 and TRBJ2-1 were favored in newly diagnosed disease. Compared with newly diagnosed patients, persistent Graves' disease patients had lower TCR Shannon entropy and fewer highly expanded clones, which suggests clonal expansion. Peripheral blood alone was examined, since thyroid tissue, which constituted the primary lesion, could not be accessed. A larger number of public clonotypes was shared among persistent patients (around 3,000) than among newly diagnosed patients (around 970). The authors acknowledged the small sample size as a limitation that may reduce accuracy.

The time point label corresponds to: persistent/refractory GD, antithyroid drugs over 5 years with positive TRAb. For both TCR sequencing and RNA sequencing, RNA was extracted from PBMCs using TRIzol. The diagnosis of Graves' disease was made according to American Thyroid Association guidelines. Recruitment of patients was carried out at an endocrinology department in Xi'an, China. Each patient gave about 9.1 milliliters of peripheral blood, collected in an EDTA anticoagulant tube. Ficoll Paque Plus density gradient separation was used to isolate PBMCs, and no additional T cell sorting was done. An Agilent 2100 Bioanalyzer and agarose gel were used to check RNA quality, while a NanoDrop 2000 measured RNA concentration. Only a few counts were recorded for this clonotype. Its antigen has not been determined. No much larger clonotype is one base removed from it; base qualities were not supplied. Receptors were amplified or captured by multiplex PCR. This sample was sequenced with an Illumina HiSeq 4000. TCR beta libraries were built with iRepertoire HTBI primers and Arm-PCR amplification of CDR3 regions. Before sequencing, the PCR products went through gel purification. As for how the authors treated the data: Gene usage analysis of CDR3 amino acid clonotypes used the roughly 62 TRBV and around 13 TRBJ segments found across samples. COPE and FqMerger were used to merge filtered high-quality paired reads into contigs. BLAST was used to align contigs to the IMGT TRBV, TRBD and TRBJ reference genes, and CDR3 was defined following IMGT. Any clonotype with a frequency above 0.1% was classified as a highly expanded clone. Repertoire diversity was measured by Shannon entropy, and V-J evenness by the Gini coefficient. A clonotype found in more than one individual was treated as public. TCRdb cleaned the public reads at Q25 with fastp, built clones with MiXCR and kept in-frame beta chains. Rows are unified per CDR3 protein, each entry keeping the most common DNA and genes. TCRdb's processing, not the authors' own work, is the source of the V and J calls. The sample table holds around 500,000 distinct CDR3 sequences, of which less than 25% were seen once. The ten largest clones add up to under 9% of the sample.

V ends up 4 bases short and J 0 bases short, with an unmatched junction base count of 5. CDR1 SGHNT and CDR2 YYREEE are derived from the germline V gene (reference sequence). From its cysteine to its phenylalanine, the CDR3 spans 17 amino acids. Only CDR3 DNA is held: 51 bases, read in frame from base 1. Source: peripheral blood mononuclear cells (PBMCs), taken when the disease was refractory, from a patient treated with antithyroid drugs. The sequence was collected from a female donor with Graves disease. The chain is assembled from TRBV5-4 and TRBJ2-2, with 11 central nucleotides matching TRBD1. The CDR3 region has the sequence CASSPRGQGANTGELFF. In nucleotides, the sequence is TGTGCCAGCAGCCCTCGGGGACAGGGGGCGAACACCGGGGAGCTGTTTTTT. Joined to the reference TRBV5-4 and TRBJ2-2 proteins, this CDR3 gives the full variable domain: ETGVTQSPTHLIKTRGQQVTLRCSSQSGHNTVSWYQQALGQGPQFIFQYYREEENGRGNFPPRFSGLQFPNYSSELNVNALELDDSALYLCASSPRGQGANTGELFFGEGSRLTVL.